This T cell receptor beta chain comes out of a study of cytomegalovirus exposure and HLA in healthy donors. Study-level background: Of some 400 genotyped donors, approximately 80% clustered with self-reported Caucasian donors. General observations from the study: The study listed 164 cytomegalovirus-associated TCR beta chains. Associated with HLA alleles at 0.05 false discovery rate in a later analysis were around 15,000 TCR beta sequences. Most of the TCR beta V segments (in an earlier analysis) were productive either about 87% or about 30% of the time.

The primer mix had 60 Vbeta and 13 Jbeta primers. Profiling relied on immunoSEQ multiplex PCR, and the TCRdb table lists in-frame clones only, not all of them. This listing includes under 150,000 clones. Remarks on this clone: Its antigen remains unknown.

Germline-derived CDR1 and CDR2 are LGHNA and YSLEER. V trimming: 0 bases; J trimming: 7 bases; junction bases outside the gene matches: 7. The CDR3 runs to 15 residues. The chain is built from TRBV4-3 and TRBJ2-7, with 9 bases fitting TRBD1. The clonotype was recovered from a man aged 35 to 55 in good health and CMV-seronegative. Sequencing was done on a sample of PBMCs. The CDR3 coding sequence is TGCGCCAGCAGCCAAGACAGGGACAGGGCAGGGGAGCAGTACTTC. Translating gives CASSQDRDRAGEQYF.